This T cell receptor (beta chain) was sequenced during a study of control samples from healthy donors and cancer patients. A single count supports this clone. Assay: immunoSEQ multiplex PCR; the TCRdb copy retains only in-frame clones and omits some. This sample has about 160,000 clones, with just under 95% found just once. The CDR3 has 13 amino acids. From germline, CDR1 is WNHNN and CDR2 SYGVQD (reference sequence). Trimming took 7 bases from V and 7 from J, leaving 11 bases between them. This chain connects TRBV10-1 to TRBJ1-6; no clear D. Sequencing input: blood. This receptor was taken from a woman aged 40 to 49 in good health. The CDR3 bases are TGCGCCAGCACCCTTGGCCCAAATTCACCCCTCCACTTT. This gives the protein CASTLGPNSPLHF.